This T cell receptor (beta chain) stems from a study of cytomegalovirus exposure and HLA in healthy donors. Vbeta (60) and Jbeta (13) primers were used in the PCR. Here immunoSEQ multiplex PCR was the method, and the copy in TCRdb shows in-frame clones only, minus some. The data show 100,000 or so clones, with approximately 87% seen just once and 2.5% to 3% held by the top ten. V was pared by 3 bases and J by 2 bases, with 10 bases between. Germline CDR1 KGHSH, CDR2 LQKENI. The CDR3 sequence is 14 residues long. As concerns this clone: Other DNA sequences in this sample translate to the same CDR3.

The chain joins TRBV18 to TRBJ1-2; D gene ambiguous. This clonotype was sampled from a man aged 40-49 years in good health and CMV-seronegative. The sequencing input was PBMCs. The CDR3 reads CASSPPVVNYGYTF. DNA for the CDR3: TGTGCCAGCTCACCCCCGGTTGTAAACTATGGCTACACCTTC. Full variable domain (remainder filled in from reference TRBV18 and TRBJ1-2): NAGVMQNPRHLVRRRGQEARLRCSPMKGHSHVYWYRQLPEEGLKFMVYLQKENIIDESGMPKERFSAEFPKEGPSILRIQQVVRGDSAAYFCASSPPVVNYGYTFGSGTRLTVV.